The T cell receptor (beta chain) under discussion was sequenced for a study of blood T cell repertoires in COVID-19. Trimming removed 0 bases from V and 7 bases from J, with 7 bases in between. CDR1 is LGHNA, CDR2 YSLEER, per germline. CDR3 length: 13 residues. TCRdb keeps only in-frame clones here, not all; method: immunoSEQ multiplex PCR. The sample consists of about 62,000 clones, 85% to 90% of them appearing once. Sequences were obtained from peripheral blood. The TCR was taken from a woman aged 55-70 years with COVID-19, enrolled during active disease. The V and J genes are TRBV4-3 and TRBJ1-3, with D tentatively TRBD1 (5 bases). CDR3 sequence: CASSQDRGNTIYF. The DNA for the CDR3 is TGCGCCAGCAGCCAAGATAGGGGCAACACCATATATTTT.